The clone carrying this TCR beta chain was detected ten times or more. Its antigen is still unknown. V lost 3 bases to trimming and J lost 4 bases; unmatched junction nucleotides: 11. The CDR3 sequence is 15 residues long. The germline V gene has CDR1 DFQATT and CDR2 SNEGSKA (reference sequence). This sample is drawn from a study of T-cell reconstitution after alpha-beta-depleted transplantation in children. Overall study results and limits: Reportedly, only several hundred clones from non-depleted graft cells drove alpha-beta T-cell counts at about two months.

Unique molecular identifiers were used to barcode this TCRbeta library. A single record per CDR3 protein comes from TCRdb applying MiXCR to the PCR reads. Altogether 60,000 to 70,000 distinct CDR3 sequences are present, over 4.5% being singletons, with the ten largest covering 15% to 20%. This chain links TRBV20-1 with TRBJ2-5, with 7 bases that match TRBD2. This sample comprised PBMCs, mostly from graft donor cells, obtained 180 days after TCRalphabeta/CD19-depleted stem cell transplant. The receptor's source is a boy less than two years old who had a stem cell transplant for acute myeloid leukemia, so the T cells may come from the graft donor. CDR3 coding DNA: TGCAGTGCTAGTCTCCGGGAGGAGGGAAGAGAGACCCAGTACTTC. Its protein is CSASLREEGRETQYF.